The T cell receptor (beta chain) described here comes from a study of CD8+CD57+ T cells in acquired aplastic anemia. Study-wide context: The study obtained an average of around 2.9 ug of DNA from sorted CD4+ and CD8+ cells.

By flow cytometry, patients selected for sequencing had shown an expansion of CD8+CD57+ cells. Among the patients, all had severe acquired aplastic anemia. All patients were therapy-naive when blood was sampled. Remarks on this clonotype: Its antigen remains unidentified.

For CDR3 and TCR beta VDJ profiling, genomic DNA was the template used. MiXCR was run by TCRdb on the reads, yielding one entry per CDR3 protein. The sample lists fewer than 300,000 distinct CDR3 sequences, 82% occurring once. Trimming stripped 4 bases from V and 6 bases from J, with 6 bases between. Germline CDR1 and CDR2: SNHLY and FYNNEI. CDR3 length equals 11 residues. The study's findings and limits: Significance was not reached for CD8+ Simpson's diversity between patients and controls.

Material: sorted CD4+, CD8+, or CD8+CD57+ T cells (not recorded which) from PBMCs. The V call is TRBV2, the J call TRBJ1-1; D is unresolved. The sequence derives from a human donor with aplastic anemia. CDR3 in DNA: TGTGCCAGCAGTGGGGTGGCTGAAGCTTTCTTT. It translates to CASSGVAEAFF.